This T cell receptor (beta chain) was sequenced for a study of shared clonotypes between healthy human individuals. General study results and limits: Estimated clonotype richness was generally higher in naive than memory subsets. The naive CD4 repertoires of a handful of donors were compared, and about 5% of clonotypes were shared.

This clone was observed a single time. Its antigen is not known. Sequencing was performed with immunoSEQ multiplex PCR; in TCRdb, only in-frame clones are kept and a portion is missing. The sample lists more than 2,000,000 clones, roughly 93% occurring once. The origin of this receptor is a man between 18 and 29 years old in good health. Some clones in this sample may be carry-over from other donors' samples. The specimen sequenced was naive CD4+ T cells from PBMCs. The subset is: CD45RA+ positively selected.

The CDR3 loop reads CASRGIGGKVYTF. DNA of the CDR3: TGCGCCAGCAGAGGGATCGGAGGGAAAGTCTACACCTTC. V gene TRBV4-1 combines with J gene TRBJ1-2; D is ambiguous. The CDR3 contains 13 residues. Germline CDR1 and CDR2: MGHRA and YSYEKL. Trimming removed 6 bases from V and 10 bases from J, with 18 bases in between.